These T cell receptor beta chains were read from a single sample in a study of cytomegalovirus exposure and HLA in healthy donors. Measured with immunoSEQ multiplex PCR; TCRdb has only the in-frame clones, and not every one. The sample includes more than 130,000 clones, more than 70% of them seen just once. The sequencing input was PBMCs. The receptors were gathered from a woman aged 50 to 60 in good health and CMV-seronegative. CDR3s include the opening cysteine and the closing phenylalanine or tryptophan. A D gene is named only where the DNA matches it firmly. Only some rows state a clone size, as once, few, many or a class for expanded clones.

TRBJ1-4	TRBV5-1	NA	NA	TGCGCCAGCAGCTTGGAAGGCGTGACAGGAAGAGGTGAAAAACTGTTTTTT	CASSLEGVTGRGEKLFF
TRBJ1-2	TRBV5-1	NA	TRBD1	TGCGCCAGCAGTAGGGTGGCGGGACAGGGAAGCTATGGCTACACCTTC	CASSRVAGQGSYGYTF
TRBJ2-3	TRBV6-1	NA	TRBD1	TGTGCCACCGGTCCAAGGACAGGGGGCCCAGATACGCAGTATTTT	CATGPRTGGPDTQYF
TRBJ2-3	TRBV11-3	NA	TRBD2	TGTGCCAGCAGCTTAGCGCGGGGGGCGGCAGATACGCAGTATTTT	CASSLARGAADTQYF
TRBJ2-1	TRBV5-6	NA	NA	TGTGCCAGCAGCCCTACAGGGTACAATGAGCAGTTCTTC	CASSPTGYNEQFF
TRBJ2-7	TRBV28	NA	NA	TGTGCCAGCAGACCGCCGGGAGACTCCTACGAGCAGTACTTC	CASRPPGDSYEQYF
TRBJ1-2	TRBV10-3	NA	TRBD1	TGTGCCATCAGTACCACCGGGACAGGGGACGGCGGCTACACCTTC	CAISTTGTGDGGYTF
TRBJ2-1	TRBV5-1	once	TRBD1	TGCGCCAGCAGCCCGATCGGGACAGTTTATGGTGAGCAGTTCTTC	CASSPIGTVYGEQFF
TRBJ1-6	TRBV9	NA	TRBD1	TGTGCCAGCAGCGTAGGGACAGGGCTCTGGAATTCACCCCTCCACTTT	CASSVGTGLWNSPLHF
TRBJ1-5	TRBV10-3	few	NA	TGTGCCATCAGTGAGCCGGATCAGCCCCAGCATTTT	CAISEPDQPQHF
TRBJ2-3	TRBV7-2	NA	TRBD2	TGTGCCAGCAGCGGTGGACTAGCGGGGGGGCTAACGCAGTATTTT	CASSGGLAGGLTQYF
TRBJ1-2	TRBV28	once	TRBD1	TGTGCCAGCAGTTCCCAGGGACAGGAGAACTATGGCTACACCTTC	CASSSQGQENYGYTF
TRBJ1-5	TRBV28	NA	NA	TGTGCCAGCAAAATTTGGGCTCGAGTTAGCAATCAGCCCCAGCATTTT	CASKIWARVSNQPQHF
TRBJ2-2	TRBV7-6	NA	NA	TGTGCCAGCAGCTTAGGCAGGGGTCCCTCCACGAACACCGGGGAGCTGTTTTTT	CASSLGRGPSTNTGELFF
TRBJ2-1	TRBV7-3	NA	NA	TGTGCCAGCAGCTTAGACAGTCTCAATGAGCAGTTCTTC	CASSLDSLNEQFF
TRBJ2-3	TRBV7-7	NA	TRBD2	TGTGCTAGCAGCACCACCGGGCTAGCGGGCGGGGGTACGCAGTATTTT	CASSTTGLAGGGTQYF
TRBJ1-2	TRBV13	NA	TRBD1	TGTGCCAGCAGCTCGAAGGACAGGGGAGACTATGGCTACACCTTC	CASSSKDRGDYGYTF
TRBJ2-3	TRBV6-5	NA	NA	TGTGCCAGCACATCGGAGCAAGATACGCAGTATTTT	CASTSEQDTQYF
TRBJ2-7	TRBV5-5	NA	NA	TGTGCCAGCAGTCATCAATACGAGCAGTACTTC	CASSHQYEQYF
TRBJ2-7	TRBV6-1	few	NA	TGTGCCTCAAAAGGGGACTCCTACGAGCAGTACTTC	CASKGDSYEQYF
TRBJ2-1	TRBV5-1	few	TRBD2	TGCGCCAGCAGCTTGGCCGTCCTAGCGGGGGGTAGTAATGAGCAGTTCTTC	CASSLAVLAGGSNEQFF
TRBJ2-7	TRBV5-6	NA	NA	TGTGCCAGCAGGCCGGTGGGCCCCTACGAGCAGTACTTC	CASRPVGPYEQYF
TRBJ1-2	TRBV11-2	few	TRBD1	TGTGCCAGCAGCGGGACAGGGTCCGGCGGCTACACCTTC	CASSGTGSGGYTF
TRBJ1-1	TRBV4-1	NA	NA	TGCGCCAGCAGCCAAGAAGGGGTCTTTTCAAATAGGTTCACTGAAGCTTTCTTT	CASSQEGVFSNRFTEAFF
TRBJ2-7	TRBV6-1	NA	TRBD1	TGTGCCAGCAGTGCCTATCCGGGACAGGGGCCCTACGAGCAGTACTTC	CASSAYPGQGPYEQYF
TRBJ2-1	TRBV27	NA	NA	TGTGCCAGCAGTTTAGATAGAAGCAATGAGCAGTTCTTC	CASSLDRSNEQFF
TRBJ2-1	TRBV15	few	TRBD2	TGTGCCACCAGCAGACGCGGAGGAGCGGGGGGGCGCCATGAGCAGTTCTTC	CATSRRGGAGGRHEQFF
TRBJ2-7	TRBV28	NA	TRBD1	TGTGCCAGCAGTTCTAAACCTAAACCGGGACAGCCATGGACCTACGAGCAGTACTTC	CASSSKPKPGQPWTYEQYF
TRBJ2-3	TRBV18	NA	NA	TGTGCCAGCTCAGCTACTACTAGGGGGATGGATACGCAGTATTTT	CASSATTRGMDTQYF
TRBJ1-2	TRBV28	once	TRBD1	TGTGCCAGCAGTCGGACCTATTTACAGGGGGCTGATGGCTACACCTTC	CASSRTYLQGADGYTF
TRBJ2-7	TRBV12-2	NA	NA	TGTGCAAGTCGCTTACGGTATACGCTAGCTTGCTACGAGCAGTACTTC	CASRLRYTLACYEQYF
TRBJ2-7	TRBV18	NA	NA	TGTGCCAGCTCACCGACAGGGGAGGGCGAGCAGTACTTC	CASSPTGEGEQYF
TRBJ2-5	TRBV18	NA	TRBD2	TGTGCCAGCTCACCACCGTCTAGCGGGGGCCAAGAGACCCAGTACTTC	CASSPPSSGGQETQYF
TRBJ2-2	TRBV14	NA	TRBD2	TGTGCCAGCAGCCCCTTAGCGGGGGGGTACACCGGGGAGCTGTTTTTT	CASSPLAGGYTGELFF
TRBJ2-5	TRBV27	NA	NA	TGTGCCAGCAGTTACATGTCGGGACTCCAAGAGACCCAGTACTTC	CASSYMSGLQETQYF
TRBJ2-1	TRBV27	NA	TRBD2	TGTGCCAGCAGTCGGACTAGCGGGGGCTACAATGAGCAGTTCTTC	CASSRTSGGYNEQFF
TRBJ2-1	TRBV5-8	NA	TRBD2	TGTGCCAGCAGCCGGCCTGGGGGGGTCCCCTCCTACAATGAGCAGTTCTTC	CASSRPGGVPSYNEQFF
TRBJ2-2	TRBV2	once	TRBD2	TGTGCCAGCACTCTGGCCCGGGGGGGTCACACCGGGGAGCTGTTTTTT	CASTLARGGHTGELFF
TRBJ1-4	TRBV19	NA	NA	TGTGCCAGTAGTATCTCCGCAACTAATGAAAAACTGTTTTTT	CASSISATNEKLFF
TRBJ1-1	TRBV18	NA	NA	TGTGCCAGCTCGTCTCAAACAGGGAGCGCTTTCTTT	CASSSQTGSAFF
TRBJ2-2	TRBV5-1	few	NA	TGCGCCAGCAGCTTGGCTAGGGGATGGAGCGGGGAGCTGTTTTTT	CASSLARGWSGELFF
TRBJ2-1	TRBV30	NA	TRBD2	TGTGCCTGGAAACGCTCTAGCGGGGGGTTCCTCTCCCACAATGAGCAGTTCTTC	CAWKRSSGGFLSHNEQFF
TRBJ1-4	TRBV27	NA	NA	TGTGCCAGCAGGATGAGCGGCGTGAATGAAAAACTGTTTTTT	CASRMSGVNEKLFF
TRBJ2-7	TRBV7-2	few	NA	TGTGCCAGCAGCTTAGGCGGGCCAAACTCCTACGAGCAGTACTTC	CASSLGGPNSYEQYF
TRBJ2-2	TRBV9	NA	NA	TGTGCCAGCAGCTCCGGGACTGGGGCCGGGGAGCTGTTTTTT	CASSSGTGAGELFF
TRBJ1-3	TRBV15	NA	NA	TGTGCCACCAGCAAGTCACAGAGCTCTGGAAACACCATATATTTT	CATSKSQSSGNTIYF
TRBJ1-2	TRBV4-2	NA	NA	TGTGCCAGCAGCCAAGAAGTCGACAGCCTTAATGGCTACACCTTC	CASSQEVDSLNGYTF